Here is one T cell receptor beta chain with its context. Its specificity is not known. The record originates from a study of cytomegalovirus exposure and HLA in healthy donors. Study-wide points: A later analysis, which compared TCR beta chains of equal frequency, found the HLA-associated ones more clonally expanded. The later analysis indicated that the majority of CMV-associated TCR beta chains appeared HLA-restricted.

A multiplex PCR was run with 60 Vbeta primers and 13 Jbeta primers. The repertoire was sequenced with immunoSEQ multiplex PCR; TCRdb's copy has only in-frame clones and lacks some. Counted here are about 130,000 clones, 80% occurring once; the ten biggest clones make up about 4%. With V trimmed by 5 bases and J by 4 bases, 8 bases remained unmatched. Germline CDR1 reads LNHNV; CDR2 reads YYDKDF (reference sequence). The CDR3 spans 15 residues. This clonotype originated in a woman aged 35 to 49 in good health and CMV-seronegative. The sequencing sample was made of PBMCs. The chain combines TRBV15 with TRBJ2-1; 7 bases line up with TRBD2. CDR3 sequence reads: CATSFVGGNYNEQFF. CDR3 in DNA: TGTGCCACCAGCTTCGTGGGAGGGAATTACAATGAGCAGTTCTTC.